This is a list of T cell receptor beta chains from one sample in a study of T-cell reconstitution after alpha-beta-depleted transplantation in children. TCRdb fed the PCR reads into MiXCR, producing one record per CDR3 protein. The repertoire consists of fewer than 750,000 distinct CDR3 sequences, with 27% occurring once and the leading ten covering around a third. Sequencing was performed on PBMCs, taken before TCRalphabeta/CD19-depleted stem cell transplant. These TCRs come from a boy under two years old with Wiskott-Aldrich syndrome, due to receive a stem cell transplant. The CDR3 runs from the conserved cysteine through the conserved F or W. Fields, in order: CDR3 protein, CDR3 DNA, D gene, clone size, V gene, J gene. The D gene is left open where the match is weak. Not all rows give a size; the values are once, few, many and, for expanded clones, a class.

CDR3 protein: CSASGRNYEQYF
CDR3 DNA: TGCAGTGCTAGCGGGCGAAACTACGAGCAGTACTTC
D gene: NA
clone size: few
V gene: TRBV20-1
J gene: TRBJ2-7

CDR3 protein: CASSFGWLSSYNSPLHF
CDR3 DNA: TGTGCCAGCAGTTTTGGTTGGTTAAGCTCCTATAATTCACCCCTCCACTTT
D gene: NA
clone size: NA
V gene: TRBV12-3/TRBV12-4
J gene: TRBJ1-6

CDR3 protein: CASSYRTGQHNEQFF
CDR3 DNA: TGTGCCAGCAGTTACCGGACAGGGCAACACAATGAGCAGTTCTTC
D gene: TRBD1
clone size: NA
V gene: TRBV27
J gene: TRBJ2-1

CDR3 protein: CATSRVTGSPTNYGYTF
CDR3 DNA: TGTGCCACCAGCAGAGTAACAGGGTCACCAACTAACTATGGCTACACCTTC
D gene: NA
clone size: few
V gene: TRBV15
J gene: TRBJ1-2

CDR3 protein: CASSSGTVGQYF
CDR3 DNA: TGTGCCAGCAGTTCCGGGACTGTGGGGCAGTACTTC
D gene: NA
clone size: few
V gene: TRBV28
J gene: TRBJ2-7

CDR3 protein: CASSYQGDEQFF
CDR3 DNA: TGTGCCAGCAGTTATCAGGGGGATGAGCAGTTCTTC
D gene: TRBD1
clone size: few
V gene: TRBV2
J gene: TRBJ2-1

CDR3 protein: CASSLGLAEVYEQYF
CDR3 DNA: TGCGCCAGCAGCTTGGGACTAGCGGAGGTCTACGAGCAGTACTTC
D gene: TRBD2
clone size: NA
V gene: TRBV5-1
J gene: TRBJ2-7

CDR3 protein: CASSFFGAGQSTDTQYF
CDR3 DNA: TGTGCCAGCAGTTTCTTCGGAGCGGGACAAAGCACAGATACGCAGTATTTT
D gene: NA
clone size: NA
V gene: TRBV28
J gene: TRBJ2-3

CDR3 protein: CASSQGLAELLYPGTQYF
CDR3 DNA: TGTGCCAGCAGTCAGGGACTAGCGGAGTTACTTTATCCGGGGACCCAGTACTTC
D gene: TRBD2
clone size: NA
V gene: TRBV12-3/TRBV12-4
J gene: TRBJ2-5

CDR3 protein: CSARGPVTTDTQYF
CDR3 DNA: TGCAGTGCTAGGGGTCCCGTTACCACAGATACGCAGTATTTT
D gene: NA
clone size: few
V gene: TRBV20-1
J gene: TRBJ2-3

CDR3 protein: CASSLTQAGTYEQYF
CDR3 DNA: TGCGCCAGCAGCTTGACGCAGGCCGGCACCTACGAGCAGTACTTC
D gene: NA
clone size: NA
V gene: TRBV5-1
J gene: TRBJ2-7

CDR3 protein: CSASRTTSDEQFF
CDR3 DNA: TGCAGTGCTTCCCGAACTACTAGCGATGAGCAGTTCTTC
D gene: TRBD2
clone size: few
V gene: TRBV20-1
J gene: TRBJ2-1

CDR3 protein: CASSITSGRFNEQYF
CDR3 DNA: TGTGCCAGCTCAATAACTAGCGGGAGATTCAACGAGCAGTACTTC
D gene: TRBD2
clone size: few
V gene: TRBV12-3/TRBV12-4
J gene: TRBJ2-7